Each of the 31 T cell receptor beta chains below was sequenced from the same sample in a study of cytomegalovirus exposure and HLA in healthy donors. The data were produced by immunoSEQ multiplex PCR, yet TCRdb's version contains in-frame clones alone and is incomplete. This table holds about 95,000 clones, 85% found once. Sequenced sample: PBMCs. The receptors were sampled from a man aged 18 to 30 in good health and CMV-seropositive.

V is TRBV5-1 and J is TRBJ2-1; 9 positions agree with TRBD2. The V and J ends lost 0 bases and 6 bases, in that order; junction bases with no gene match: 7. The germline V gene has CDR1 SGHRS and CDR2 YFSETQ. CDR3 length: 16 amino acids. In DNA, the CDR3 is TGCGCCAGCAGCTTGGTTAGCGGGAGTAGGTCCAATGAGCAGTTCTTC. It encodes CASSLVSGSRSNEQFF.

The CDR3 region has the DNA TGTGCCAGCAGCGTAGGTGTTCCCACGGGGGGCTACACCTTC. Translated, it gives CASSVGVPTGGYTF. The chain links TRBV9 to TRBJ1-2; D not resolved. Trimming shortened V by 0 bases and J by 8 bases, and 14 bases separated the two germline ends. The length of the CDR3 is 14 residues. Germline V gives CDR1 SGDLS, CDR2 YYNGEE.

This rearrangement joins TRBV9 to TRBJ2-3, with 11 positions matching TRBD1. Germline CDR1 and CDR2: SGDLS and YYNGEE. This CDR3 comprises 16 residues. With 1 base clipped from V and 4 bases from J, the junction kept 5 bases outside the gene matches. CDR3 sequence: CASSVLGQGASDTQYF. The CDR3 DNA reads as TGTGCCAGCAGCGTATTAGGACAGGGGGCGTCAGATACGCAGTATTTT.

This clone has more than one count but fewer than ten. The rearrangement joins TRBV9 to TRBJ2-3; possibly TRBD2 for D (6 bases). The germline CDR1 and CDR2 sequences are SGDLS and YYNGEE. The V end was cut by 3 bases, the J end by 0 bases, with 11 bases between. There are 15 residues in the CDR3. CDR3 amino acids: CASSARGRSTDTQYF. The CDR3 nucleotides are TGTGCCAGCAGCGCCCGGGGGAGAAGCACAGATACGCAGTATTTT.

V gene TRBV11-2 combines with J gene TRBJ2-3, with TRBD1 identical over 7 bases. Per the germline V gene, CDR1 is SGHAT and CDR2 is FQNNGV. CDR3 length: 15 residues. After removal of 5 bases from V and 1 base from J, the junction contained 6 bases not matched to a gene. The DNA for the CDR3 is TGTGCCAGCAGCCAGGGACAGACCGGCACAGATACGCAGTATTTT. Amino acid sequence: CASSQGQTGTDTQYF. The variable domain in full, with the rest retrieved from reference TRBV11-2 and TRBJ2-3, is EAGVAQSPRYKIIEKRQSVAFWCNPISGHATLYWYQQILGQGPKLLIQFQNNGVVDDSQLPKDRFSAERLKGVDSTLKIQPAKLEDSAVYLCASSQGQTGTDTQYFGPGTRLTVL.

The CDR3 nucleotides read TGCGCCAGCAGCTCCTCGGACAGGGTACCAGATACGCAGTATTTT. Translating it yields CASSSSDRVPDTQYF. The V call is TRBV5-1, the J call TRBJ2-3; TRBD1 matches 8 bases. Germline loops: CDR1 SGHRS, CDR2 YFSETQ. Germline trimming cut 3 bases from V and 4 bases from J; bases unmatched to any gene: 7. This CDR3 region has 15 residues.

The chain recombines TRBV28 with TRBJ1-3; unclear D gene. This CDR3 is built from 14 residues. V was pared by 10 bases and J by 2 bases, with 15 bases between. The germline V gene encodes CDR1 MDHEN and CDR2 SYDVKM. The CDR3 bases are TGTGCCACCTCACTGCTTGTGGCTGGAAACACCATATATTTT. Its translation: CATSLLVAGNTIYF. The full variable domain, rest sourced from reference TRBV28 and TRBJ1-3, is DVKVTQSSRYLVKRTGEKVFLECVQDMDHENMFWYRQDPGLGLRLIYFSYDVKMKEKGDIPEGYSVSREKKERFSLILESASTNQTSMYLCATSLLVAGNTIYFGEGSWLTVV.

The gene calls are TRBV6-1 and TRBJ2-5; TRBD1 is a possible D gene (6 bases). Germline V gene sequence: CDR1 MNHNS, CDR2 SASEGT. Trimming pared 2 bases from V and 3 bases from J, leaving 7 bases between. CDR3 length: 13 residues. The chain's CDR3 is CASSERQEETQYF. Written as DNA, the CDR3 is TGTGCCAGCAGTGAACGACAGGAAGAGACCCAGTACTTC.

The rearrangement uses TRBV28 and TRBJ2-1; the match to TRBD2 covers 15 bases. Looked up from germline, CDR1 is MDHEN and CDR2 is SYDVKM. The junction had 9 bases not matched to a gene; V was cut back by 0 bases and J by 9 bases. The CDR3 has 18 amino acids. CDR3 protein: CASSLWRTSGRARIEQFF. As DNA, the CDR3 is TGTGCCAGCAGTTTATGGCGGACTAGCGGGAGGGCCCGGATTGAGCAGTTCTTC.

This clone was counted a single time. The chain recombines TRBV27 with TRBJ1-5; 7 bases map to TRBD1. Germline V gene data show CDR1 as MNHEY and CDR2 as SMNVEV (reference sequence). After removal of 4 bases from V and 4 bases from J, the junction contained 1 base not matched to a gene. The CDR3 consists of 13 residues. CDR3 region: CASSWDRNQPQHF. DNA of the CDR3: TGTGCCAGCAGTTGGGACAGAAATCAGCCCCAGCATTTT.

This clone was seen only once. This chain uses TRBV6-4 with TRBJ1-1; 7 positions agree with TRBD1. There are 12 residues in the CDR3. Per the germline V gene, CDR1 is MRHNA and CDR2 is SNTAGT. Trimming cost V 5 bases and J 6 bases; bases outside gene matches: 3. The CDR3 region has the DNA TGTGCCAGCAGTTACGGGACAGCTGAAGCTTTCTTT. It is translated as CASSYGTAEAFF.

The V call is TRBV6-1, the J call TRBJ2-4, with TRBD1 matching 9 bases. The ends lost 8 bases at V and 2 bases at J; junction bases unmatched: 4. The CDR3 totals 14 residues. Looked up from germline, CDR1 is MNHNS and CDR2 is SASEGT. This chain's CDR3 is CASYGQGTKNIQYF. The CDR3, as DNA: TGTGCCAGCTATGGACAGGGGACCAAAAACATTCAGTACTTC.

The chain recombines TRBV10-3 with TRBJ2-1, with 8 bases aligning to TRBD1. Unmatched junction bases numbered 11, after V lost 6 bases and J lost 7 bases. This CDR3 comprises 15 residues. Germline CDR1 ENHRY, CDR2 SYGVKD. This CDR3 reads CAISEFQTGANEQFF. As DNA, the CDR3 is TGTGCCATCAGCGAATTCCAGACAGGGGCGAATGAGCAGTTCTTC.

The J gene is TRBJ1-5, the V gene TRBV9; 8 nucleotides match TRBD1. CDR1 and CDR2 (germline): SGDLS, YYNGEE. With V trimmed by 6 bases and J by 0 bases, 5 bases remained unmatched. The CDR3 runs 15 residues. The CDR3, as DNA: TGTGCCAGCAACAGGGGGGGGGATAGCAATCAGCCCCAGCATTTT. Translated, it gives CASNRGGDSNQPQHF.

The chain has TRBV28 and TRBJ2-7; the D gene is possibly TRBD1 (6 bases). CDR1 and CDR2 from the germline V gene are MDHEN and SYDVKM. This CDR3 region has 16 residues. V was shortened by 4 bases and J by 0 bases, with 16 bases between the two germline ends. The CDR3 here is CASSYTLRQASYEQYF. CDR3 DNA: TGTGCCAGCAGTTATACCCTGAGACAGGCCTCCTACGAGCAGTACTTC.

This clone has only one observation. The chain uses TRBV6-6 and TRBJ2-7, with D possibly TRBD2 on 6 matching bases. The V gene lost 5 bases and the J gene lost 7 bases, with 18 bases spanning the gap. CDR3 size: 14 residues. The germline V gene has CDR1 MNHNY and CDR2 SVGAGI (reference sequence). CDR3 sequence: CASSGRDLRGEQYF. For the CDR3, the DNA is TGTGCCAGCAGTGGCCGGGACCTCCGGGGGGAGCAGTACTTC.

The chain employs TRBV5-5 and TRBJ1-1; D uncertain. Deletions cut 3 bases from V and 10 bases from J, with 25 bases between. The CDR3 is made up of 16 amino acids. Per the germline V gene, CDR1 is SGHKS and CDR2 is YYEKEE (reference sequence). CDR3 bases: TGTGCCAGCAGCTCCATTGGACGAGGAGGTCCGGGTGTAGCTTTCTTT. This encodes CASSSIGRGGPGVAFF.

J is TRBJ1-5 and V is TRBV2, with 9 bases aligning to TRBD1. V was pared by 5 bases and J by 2 bases, with 7 bases of the junction left unmatched. In germline, CDR1 is SNHLY, CDR2 FYNNEI. This CDR3 contains 16 residues. CDR3 DNA sequence: TGTGCCAGCAGTCAAGGGACAGGGACGGGCAATCAGCCCCAGCATTTT. As protein: CASSQGTGTGNQPQHF.

The gene calls are TRBV5-4 and TRBJ2-7, with D perhaps TRBD2 (5 bases). The CDR3 is 16 residues long. The V gene's germline CDR1 is SGHNT and CDR2 YYREEE (reference sequence). V was trimmed by 0 bases and J by 1 base, leaving 14 bases between them. CDR3 residues: CASSLAAGTVSYEQYF. DNA for the CDR3: TGTGCCAGCAGCTTGGCCGCGGGTACGGTGTCCTACGAGCAGTACTTC.

The chain joins TRBV4-1 to TRBJ2-5, with D perhaps matching TRBD2 (5 bases). This CDR3 region has 15 residues. The germline gives CDR1 MGHRA, CDR2 YSYEKL. V dropped 2 bases and J dropped 9 bases, with 19 bases sitting between them. This CDR3 is CASSQNRDQSRAQYF. The CDR3 DNA sequence: TGCGCCAGCAGCCAAAACCGGGATCAAAGTCGGGCCCAGTACTTC.

The rearrangement links TRBV19 to TRBJ2-7, with TRBD2 as a possible D gene (6 bases). From germline, CDR1 is LNHDA and CDR2 SQIVND (reference sequence). Trimming took 10 bases from V and 4 from J, leaving 14 bases between them. There are 12 residues in the CDR3. CDR3 protein: CATRDWKYEQYF. The DNA for the CDR3 is TGTGCCACCCGGGACTGGAAATACGAGCAGTACTTC.

V is TRBV5-1 and J is TRBJ2-5; D is ambiguous. The germline V gene encodes CDR1 SGHRS and CDR2 YFSETQ. The CDR3 spans 13 residues. The ends were cut back, 2 bases at V and 4 bases at J, with 9 bases in the middle. This chain's CDR3 is CASSFRVGETQYF. CDR3 nucleotide sequence: TGCGCCAGCAGCTTCCGGGTAGGAGAGACCCAGTACTTC.

The chain has TRBV9 and TRBJ2-5, with 7 bases identical to TRBD2. Trimming cost V 5 bases and J 4 bases; bases outside gene matches: 8. This CDR3 is built from 14 residues. Germline loops: CDR1 SGDLS, CDR2 YYNGEE. CDR3 in amino acids: CASSQEPGGETQYF. The CDR3 DNA follows: TGTGCCAGCAGTCAAGAACCGGGAGGAGAGACCCAGTACTTC. Variable domain in full (rest from reference TRBV9 and TRBJ2-5): DSGVTQTPKHLITATGQRVTLRCSPRSGDLSVYWYQQSLDQGLQFLIQYYNGEERAKGNILERFSAQQFPDLHSELNLSSLELGDSALYFCASSQEPGGETQYFGPGTRLLVL.

This clone has a handful of counts. V is TRBV5-1 and J is TRBJ2-5; 10 nucleotides match TRBD2. Germline V gene data show CDR1 as SGHRS and CDR2 as YFSETQ. J lost 4 bases, V lost 4 bases, and 1 base had no gene match. This CDR3 has 13 residues. CDR3 DNA sequence: TGCGCCAGCAGCAGCGGGAGGGCAGAGACCCAGTACTTC. This encodes CASSSGRAETQYF.

The J gene is TRBJ2-1, the V gene TRBV11-2, with D hard to call. The CDR3 consists of 16 residues. Germline values: CDR1 SGHAT, CDR2 FQNNGV. The V end was cut by 5 bases, the J end by 5 bases, with 19 bases between. DNA of the CDR3: TGTGCCAGCAGCCTCTCTCCCCCCCTATCGCACAATGAGCAGTTCTTC. This translates into CASSLSPPLSHNEQFF.

The V and J genes are TRBV6-6 and TRBJ2-7; D might be TRBD1 (5 bases). CDR1 MNHNY and CDR2 SVGAGI come from the germline V gene (reference sequence). The CDR3 runs 13 residues. With 8 bases removed from V and 2 bases from J, the gap between germline ends came to 13 bases. The CDR3, as DNA: TGTGCCAGCGCCCAGGACACTACCTACGAGCAGTACGTC. Its protein product is CASAQDTTYEQYV.

The CDR3 DNA reads as TGTGCCAGTAGTATCTTAGCGGGGGGTTTCGGAGAGACCCAGTACTTC. Protein sequence: CASSILAGGFGETQYF. The J gene is TRBJ2-5, the V gene TRBV19; TRBD2 aligns across 10 bases. The V gene's germline CDR1 is LNHDA and CDR2 SQIVND (reference sequence). The CDR3 runs 16 residues. V shed 3 bases and J 4 bases; nucleotides not matched to a gene: 8.

The J gene is TRBJ2-3, the V gene TRBV5-1, with D perhaps TRBD1 (6 bases). V lost 2 bases and J lost 2, with 9 bases in between. Germline V gives CDR1 SGHRS, CDR2 YFSETQ. The CDR3 totals 14 residues. The CDR3 protein is CASSFGQTTDTQYF. The CDR3 coding sequence is TGCGCCAGCAGCTTCGGACAGACCACAGATACGCAGTATTTT.

V is TRBV6-5 and J is TRBJ2-1, with 9 bases lining up with TRBD1. The CDR3 is made up of 16 amino acids. CDR1 and CDR2 from the germline V gene are MNHEY and SVGAGI. The J segment lost 5 bases and the V segment lost 4 bases, leaving 9 bases of the junction unmatched. CDR3 loop: CASSWVGTGSNNEQFF. For the CDR3, the DNA is TGTGCCAGCAGTTGGGTTGGGACAGGGTCCAACAATGAGCAGTTCTTC.

The gene calls are TRBV7-3 and TRBJ2-1, with D tentatively TRBD1 (6 bases). Germline V gene data show CDR1 as SGHTA and CDR2 as FQGTGA. The CDR3 has 15 residues. Trimming stripped 3 bases from V and 8 bases from J, with 17 bases between. The CDR3 sequence is CASSLLGGGAHEQFF. CDR3 in DNA: TGTGCCAGCAGCTTGTTAGGGGGTGGGGCCCATGAGCAGTTCTTC.

The genes are TRBV7-6 and TRBJ1-1; the D gene is possibly TRBD1 (5 bases). Between the trimmed V and J ends, which lost 5 bases and 3 bases, there was a span of 13 bases. CDR1 is SGHVS and CDR2 is FNYEAQ in the germline V gene. This CDR3 has 14 residues. CDR3 sequence reads: CASSQGLGDTEAFF. The CDR3 DNA reads TGTGCCAGCAGCCAGGGTCTAGGAGACACTGAAGCTTTCTTT.